The 20 T cell receptor beta chains in this list originate from one sample, sequenced in a study of graft-versus-host responses after intestinal transplantation (dated by TCRdb to about 2021). Library creation used the immunoSEQ multiplex PCR assay. TCRdb obtained this table from immuneACCESS and retained in-frame rearrangements with V and J assigned. These tables miss some clones; where compared with another copy, unresolved V genes account for less than half of the shortfall, and the remainder is unexplained. Recorded for this sample are more than 20,000 clones; approximately 92% of them occurred a single time. Approximately 41% of the sample is in the top ten clones. This material consisted of PBMCs, taken roughly 39 weeks after intestinal transplant. The receptors derive from a human patient who received an intestinal transplant, so some T cells may come from the graft donor.

The chain recombines TRBV6-1 with TRBJ2-5; D possibly corresponds to TRBD1 (6 bases). Germline V gene lookup returns CDR1 MNHNS and CDR2 SASEGT. Trimming took off 6 bases at V and 7 bases at J, with 21 bases between the two ends. This CDR3 is built from 15 residues. For the CDR3, the DNA is TGTGCCAGCAGGCAAGAGACAGGAGCTTACGGGACCCAGTACTTC. This codes for CASRQETGAYGTQYF.

The chain has TRBV27 and TRBJ1-5; TRBD1 matches 9 bases. The CDR3 is made up of 15 amino acids. The trim removed 4 bases at V and 4 bases at J, leaving 5 bases unmatched. Germline lookup yields CDR1 MNHEY and CDR2 SMNVEV (reference sequence). CDR3 region: CASSYGQGPNQPQHF. The CDR3 DNA is TGTGCCAGCAGTTACGGACAGGGGCCTAATCAGCCCCAGCATTTT.

The chain carries TRBV10-3 and TRBJ2-1, with 14 bases that match TRBD2. The CDR3 is 15 amino acids. The junction had 4 bases not matched to a gene; V was cut back by 5 bases and J by 7 bases. Looked up from germline, CDR1 is ENHRY and CDR2 is SYGVKD. The CDR3 DNA reads as TGTGCCATCAGTCGACTAGCGGGAGGGGAGAATGAGCAGTTCTTC. Translation gives CAISRLAGGENEQFF.

This chain connects TRBV13 to TRBJ2-1; 11 positions agree with TRBD1. Per the germline V gene, CDR1 is PRHDT and CDR2 is FYEKMQ (reference sequence). Trimming took 4 bases from V and 5 from J; bases not matched to a gene: 1. The CDR3 has 14 residues. CDR3 protein: CASSSGQGDNEQFF. DNA for the CDR3: TGTGCCAGCAGCTCGGGACAGGGGGACAATGAGCAGTTCTTC.

The V call is TRBV11-2, the J call TRBJ1-1; no reliable D call. The CDR3 has 13 residues. V lost 1 base, J lost 4 bases, and 7 bases lay in between. CDR1 and CDR2 from the germline V gene are SGHAT and FQNNGV. CDR3 sequence: CASSLVRGTEAFF. The CDR3 DNA is TGTGCCAGCAGCTTAGTTCGAGGCACTGAAGCTTTCTTT.

The chain has TRBV29-1 and TRBJ2-7; D is uncertain. Germline values: CDR1 SQVTM, CDR2 ANQGSEA. V gave up 5 bases and J gave up 1 base, with 12 bases separating them. There are 13 residues in the CDR3. The CDR3, as DNA: TGCAGCGTTTCATGGGAAGCTTCCTACGAGCAGTACTTC. It specifies CSVSWEASYEQYF.

The chain is built from TRBV7-9 and TRBJ2-7; maybe TRBD1 (6 bases). This CDR3 is 16 amino acids long. In germline, CDR1 is SEHNR, CDR2 FQNEAQ (reference sequence). Trimming took off 1 base at V and 0 bases at J, with 13 bases between the two ends. The CDR3 DNA is TGTGCCAGCAGCTTAGAGCCAGGGGAAAGCTCCTACGAGCAGTACTTC. It is translated as CASSLEPGESSYEQYF.

V is TRBV6-1 and J is TRBJ1-4; D gene ambiguous. V lost 8 bases and J 2 bases, leaving 15 bases between the germline ends. This CDR3 comprises 15 residues. Germline assignment: CDR1 MNHNS and CDR2 SASEGT. The CDR3 DNA reads TGTGCCAGCGGCTGGGTACCTAGGACTAATGAAAAACTGTTTTTT. Residues: CASGWVPRTNEKLFF.

The gene calls are TRBV5-6 and TRBJ1-3; D ambiguous. Trimming took 0 bases from V and 3 from J, leaving 10 bases between them. The CDR3 totals 15 residues. Germline values: CDR1 SGHDT, CDR2 YYEEEE. CDR3 loop: CASSLGRVFGNTIYF. As DNA, the CDR3 is TGTGCCAGCAGCTTGGGACGGGTTTTTGGAAACACCATATATTTT.

V gene TRBV5-1 combines with J gene TRBJ1-2; the D is unclear. Germline CDR1 is SGHRS and CDR2 is YFSETQ. The CDR3 has 13 residues. Deletions cut 0 bases from V and 2 bases from J, with 5 bases between. CDR3 DNA: TGCGCCAGCAGCTTGGGGCAGAACTATGGCTACACCTTC. This codes for CASSLGQNYGYTF.

This chain joins TRBV7-9 and TRBJ2-7, with TRBD2 matching 10 bases. The CDR3 has 15 residues. Trimming removed 0 bases from V and 3 bases from J; junction bases left unmatched: 2. Germline V gene lookup returns CDR1 SEHNR and CDR2 FQNEAQ (reference sequence). The CDR3 protein is CASSLALAGVYEQYF. As DNA, the CDR3 is TGTGCCAGCAGCTTAGCTCTAGCGGGAGTCTACGAGCAGTACTTC.

The V and J genes are TRBV11-3 and TRBJ2-2, with TRBD1 matching over 8 bases. This CDR3 contains 15 residues. Germline values: CDR1 SGHNT, CDR2 YENEEA. Trimming removed 1 base from V and 6 bases from J; junction bases left unmatched: 4. Written as DNA, the CDR3 is TGTGCCAGCAGCTTAGGACAGGGGATCCCCGGGGAGCTGTTTTTT. Translated, it gives CASSLGQGIPGELFF.

This sequence joins TRBV29-1 and TRBJ2-5; the D is unclear. This CDR3 region has 12 residues. Trimming shortened V by 0 bases and J by 1 base, and 3 bases separated the two germline ends. The germline gives CDR1 SQVTM, CDR2 ANQGSEA. As DNA, the CDR3 is TGCAGCGTTGAAGAGGTCCAAGAGACCCAGTACTTC. Residues: CSVEEVQETQYF.

The CDR3 DNA follows: TGTGCCAGCAGCTTAACATATATTGGAGATACGCAGTATTTT. Protein: CASSLTYIGDTQYF. This chain joins TRBV7-3 and TRBJ2-3; D is unresolved. This CDR3 region has 14 residues. From germline, CDR1 is SGHTA and CDR2 FQGTGA. The V and J ends lost 0 bases and 5 bases respectively, with 9 bases between them.

V usage is TRBV21-1 and J usage is TRBJ1-5. TRBV21-1 represents a pseudogene. The CDR3 is 15 amino acids. This CDR3 is CASKGFWGSNQPQHF. CDR3 nucleotide sequence: TGTGCCAGCAAGGGATTTTGGGGTAGCAATCAGCCCCAGCATTTT.

The rearrangement joins TRBV9 to TRBJ2-3; tentatively, D is TRBD1 (6 bases). In germline, CDR1 is SGDLS, CDR2 YYNGEE. The V end lost 0 bases, the J end lost 2 bases, and 13 bases lay between the germline ends. There are 16 residues in the CDR3. The CDR3 sequence: CASSVGNREVTDTQYF. CDR3 coding DNA: TGTGCCAGCAGCGTAGGTAACAGGGAAGTCACAGATACGCAGTATTTT.

This chain uses TRBV19 with TRBJ2-5; D may be TRBD2 (5 bases). CDR1 and CDR2 (germline): LNHDA, SQIVND (reference sequence). The CDR3 contains 13 residues. Trimming took off 4 bases at V and 5 bases at J, with 11 bases between the two ends. CDR3 coding DNA: TGTGCCAGTAGTAACACTAGAGGCGAGACCCAGTACTTC. It is translated as CASSNTRGETQYF.

This chain joins TRBV6-1 and TRBJ1-1, with 8 bases that match TRBD1. This CDR3 region has 15 residues. The V and J ends lost 6 bases and 0 bases, in that order; junction bases with no gene match: 6. CDR1 is MNHNS, CDR2 SASEGT, per germline. CDR3 loop: CASSNGQGLNTEAFF. For the CDR3, the DNA is TGTGCCAGCAGCAACGGACAGGGCTTGAACACTGAAGCTTTCTTT.

The gene calls are TRBV6-5 and TRBJ2-1, with 7 bases that match TRBD2. CDR1 and CDR2 (germline): MNHEY, SVGAGI. The CDR3 runs 12 residues. Trimming removed 6 bases from V and 10 bases from J; junction bases left unmatched: 6. The DNA of the CDR3 is TGTGCCAGCAGCCCTCCAGCGGGGGAGCAGTTCTTC. Translation: CASSPPAGEQFF.

This chain connects TRBV4-2 to TRBJ1-6; D gene uncertain. The CDR3 is 13 amino acids. Germline V lookup: CDR1 LGHNA, CDR2 YNFKEQ. Trimming took off 0 bases at V and 13 bases at J, with 10 bases between the two ends. CDR3 sequence (DNA): TGTGCCAGCAGCCAAGATGCAATTTCTCCCCTCCACTTT. Protein: CASSQDAISPLHF.